This is a list of T cell receptor beta chains from one sample in a study of T cell responses to AZD1222 COVID-19 vaccine. The repertoire was sequenced with immunoSEQ multiplex PCR; TCRdb's copy has only in-frame clones and lacks some. The sample has around 78,000 clones; more than 75% are singletons. This specimen consisted of peripheral blood, obtained on day 0 of AZD1222 vaccination. All receptors derive from an adult in good health. The CDR3 runs from the conserved cysteine through the conserved F or W. D genes are given only for firm matches. Clone size appears in some rows only: once, few, many, or a class for an expanded clone.

J,V,size,D,CDR3,DNA
TRBJ1-1,TRBV6-5,-,TRBD1,CASSPNRGRRGAFF,TGTGCCAGCAGTCCTAACAGGGGTAGAAGAGGAGCTTTCTTT
TRBJ2-2,TRBV30,-,TRBD1,CAWRRDRANTGELFF,TGTGCCTGGAGAAGGGACAGGGCGAACACCGGGGAGCTGTTTTTT
TRBJ1-3,TRBV12-5,-,-,CASGLVGELSGNTIYF,TGTGCTAGTGGTTTGGTAGGGGAGCTCTCTGGAAACACCATATATTTT
TRBJ1-2,TRBV11-3,-,-,CASSPQGINYGYTF,TGTGCCAGCAGCCCCCAGGGGATAAACTATGGCTACACCTTC
TRBJ1-6,TRBV10-3,-,TRBD1,CAISESADRANSPLHF,TGTGCCATCAGTGAGTCCGCCGACAGGGCTAATTCACCCCTCCACTTT
TRBJ2-1,TRBV11-3,-,TRBD2,CASSPGLAGIYNEQFF,TGTGCCAGCAGCCCAGGACTAGCGGGAATCTACAATGAGCAGTTCTTC
TRBJ2-7,TRBV7-3,-,TRBD1,CASSVTGDREREQYF,TGTGCCAGCAGCGTAACAGGTGACAGGGAGCGTGAGCAGTACTTC
TRBJ1-2,TRBV5-6,-,TRBD1,CASSFAPQGDYGYTF,TGTGCCAGCAGCTTTGCACCCCAGGGGGACTATGGCTACACCTTC
TRBJ1-5,TRBV2,-,-,CASSSSSNQPQHF,TGTGCCAGCAGCTCTTCTAGCAATCAGCCCCAGCATTTT
TRBJ1-4,TRBV2,-,TRBD1,CASKGSGGREKLFF,TGTGCCAGCAAGGGTTCAGGGGGCAGGGAAAAACTGTTTTTT
TRBJ2-7,TRBV5-1,-,TRBD2,CASSLLSGGLDEQYF,TGCGCCAGCAGCTTGTTATCGGGGGGGCTTGACGAGCAGTACTTC
TRBJ2-1,TRBV11-1,-,TRBD2,CASSFGTSSLDEQFF,TGTGCCAGCAGCTTCGGGACTAGCTCTCTGGATGAGCAGTTCTTC
TRBJ1-1,TRBV9,-,TRBD1,CASSATGGSAFF,TGTGCCAGCAGCGCCACAGGGGGCTCAGCTTTCTTT
TRBJ2-1,TRBV5-1,-,TRBD2,CASSFLTSSSYNEQFF,TGCGCCAGCAGCTTCCTGACTAGCTCGTCTTACAATGAGCAGTTCTTC
TRBJ2-5,TRBV6-5,once,TRBD1,CASSYSDRQETQYF,TGTGCCAGCAGTTACTCGGACAGGCAAGAGACCCAGTACTTC
TRBJ1-2,TRBV7-9,-,-,CASSSAENYGYTF,TGTGCCAGCAGCTCGGCTGAAAACTATGGCTACACCTTC
TRBJ1-5,TRBV7-5,-,-,CARSCTCGNRPQHF,TGTGCCAGAAGCTGTACCTGTGGTAATCGGCCCCAGCATTTT
TRBJ1-2,TRBV2,-,-,CASSEGRIYGYTF,TGTGCCAGCAGTGAAGGCAGAATCTATGGCTACACCTTC
TRBJ2-2,TRBV10-3,once,-,CAISTLSNTGELFF,TGTGCCATCAGTACACTATCGAACACCGGGGAGCTGTTTTTT
TRBJ1-1,TRBV2,-,-,CASGDEGSTTEAFF,TGTGCCAGCGGAGACGAGGGGAGCACTACTGAAGCTTTCTTT
TRBJ2-1,TRBV13,once,TRBD2,CASSLTWRGGNEQFF,TGTGCCAGCAGCCTAACCTGGCGGGGGGGGAATGAGCAGTTCTTC
TRBJ2-7,TRBV6-6,-,TRBD2,CASSRVRPLAGVRTSIFYEQYF,TGTGCCAGCAGTCGGGTTCGGCCCCTAGCGGGAGTTCGTACTTCAATATTTTACGAGCAGTACTTC
TRBJ2-1,TRBV18,-,TRBD1,CASFPGQDDNEQFF,TGTGCCAGCTTTCCGGGACAGGATGACAATGAGCAGTTCTTC
TRBJ1-2,TRBV25-1,-,-,CASSEPQVPYGYTF,TGTGCCAGCAGTGAACCACAGGTGCCGTATGGCTACACCTTC
TRBJ1-6,TRBV11-3,-,-,CASSLTNSPLHF,TGTGCCAGCAGCCTGACTAATTCACCCCTCCACTTT
TRBJ1-3,TRBV4-1,once,-,CASSQDPRVSGNTIYF,TGCGCCAGCAGCCAAGATCCTCGGGTCTCTGGAAACACCATATATTTT
TRBJ1-1,TRBV18,-,-,CASSRSRGETEAFF,TGTGCCAGCTCAAGGTCTCGAGGGGAGACTGAAGCTTTCTTT
TRBJ1-6,TRBV18,-,TRBD1,CASSPGQATYSSPLHF,TGTGCCAGCTCCCCGGGACAGGCTACCTATAGTTCACCCCTCCACTTT
TRBJ1-2,TRBV11-1,once,TRBD1,CASSPRTGVYYGGYTF,TGTGCCAGCAGCCCAAGGACAGGGGTATACTATGGAGGCTACACCTTC
TRBJ1-2,TRBV7-8,-,-,CASSPDGRYGYTF,TGTGCCAGCAGCCCCGACGGACGATATGGCTACACCTTC
TRBJ1-2,TRBV6-5,-,-,CASSRGPSGYGYTF,TGTGCCAGCAGTCGGGGCCCGTCAGGCTATGGCTACACCTTC
TRBJ1-2,TRBV5-1,-,-,CASSLDVAYGYTF,TGCGCCAGCAGCTTGGACGTAGCCTATGGCTACACCTTC
TRBJ2-1,TRBV10-3,once,-,CAISLGGSRELANEQFF,TGTGCCATCAGCCTAGGGGGTTCCCGGGAGTTGGCCAATGAGCAGTTCTTC
TRBJ1-5,TRBV12-3/TRBV12-4,-,-,CASSSGSNQPQHF,TGTGCCAGCAGTTCTGGAAGCAATCAGCCCCAGCATTTT
TRBJ1-1,TRBV3-1/TRBV3-2,-,-,CASSQSFRIAFF,TGTGCCAGCAGCCAGTCATTCCGCATAGCTTTCTTT
TRBJ1-1,TRBV20-1,-,-,CSASLFGVSGNTEAFF,TGCAGTGCTAGTCTTTTCGGTGTCTCTGGGAACACTGAAGCTTTCTTT